Listed below are T cell receptor beta chains from one sample, sequenced in a study of radiotherapy plus CTLA-4 blockade in lung cancer. Generated by immunoSEQ multiplex PCR, the TCRdb table keeps only in-frame clones and is missing some. Of some 120,000 clones in the sample, around 84% were seen once. Specimen: peripheral blood, collected from a patient treated with radiotherapy plus ipilimumab. These receptors were taken from a human donor with non-small cell lung cancer that progressed on radiotherapy plus ipilimumab. Some clones in this sample may be carry-over from other donors' samples. Both conserved end residues are part of each CDR3. The D gene is left open where the match is weak. The listing skips clone size in some rows; elsewhere it reads once, few, many or a size class.

j_call v_call clone_size d_call cdr3_aa cdr3_nt
TRBJ2-5 TRBV5-1 few TRBD1 CASSPPGQGKETQYF TGCGCCAGCAGCCCCCCGGGACAGGGGAAAGAGACCCAGTACTTC
TRBJ1-4 TRBV4-3 once TRBD1 CASSQRTGGRNEKLFF TGCGCCAGCAGCCAAAGGACAGGTGGGCGTAATGAAAAACTGTTTTTT
TRBJ2-7 TRBV7-2 NA NA CASSLYYEQYF TGTGCCAGCAGCTTATATTACGAGCAGTACTTC
TRBJ2-7 TRBV6-5 NA NA CASRRSGRDSYEQYF TGTGCCAGCAGGCGAAGCGGCAGGGACTCCTACGAGCAGTACTTC
TRBJ2-2 TRBV18 NA TRBD2 CASSPGTRVAGELFF TGTGCCAGCTCTCCCGGGACTAGAGTCGCCGGGGAGCTGTTTTTT
TRBJ2-2 TRBV4-3 NA NA CASSQGVGTYTGELFF TGCGCCAGCAGCCAAGGGGTAGGGACCTACACCGGGGAGCTGTTTTTT
TRBJ1-2 TRBV27 NA NA CASSLTGGTYGYTF TGTGCCAGCAGCCTAACCGGGGGTACATATGGCTACACCTTC
TRBJ1-1 TRBV10-2 NA NA CASMENTIEAFF TGCGCCAGTATGGAGAATACGATTGAAGCTTTCTTT
TRBJ2-7 TRBV11-2 few NA CASSLGDYEQYF TGTGCCAGCAGCTTAGGGGACTACGAGCAGTACTTC
TRBJ1-2 TRBV5-1 NA TRBD1 CASSYGTGGGGYTF TGCGCCAGCAGCTACGGGACAGGGGGAGGAGGCTACACCTTC
TRBJ1-2 TRBV6-5 NA NA CASSYDRNYGYTF TGTGCCAGCAGTTATGACAGGAACTATGGCTACACCTTC
TRBJ1-1 TRBV10-2 NA NA CASLQGNTEAFF TGCGCCAGTCTACAGGGGAACACTGAAGCTTTCTTT
TRBJ2-1 TRBV7-2 few TRBD1 CASSWTSDRVFGNEQFF TGTGCCAGCAGCTGGACCTCGGACAGGGTTTTTGGCAATGAGCAGTTCTTC
TRBJ2-6 TRBV28 NA TRBD1 CASSSGGTGANVLTF TGTGCCAGCAGTTCAGGGGGTACTGGGGCCAACGTCCTGACTTTC
TRBJ2-2 TRBV5-1 NA NA CASRPDYTGELFF TGCGCCAGCAGGCCAGACTACACCGGGGAGCTGTTTTTT
TRBJ2-3 TRBV4-3 NA NA CASSQEASTQYF TGCGCCAGCAGCCAAGAAGCCAGTACGCAGTATTTT
TRBJ1-1 TRBV5-1 medium-sized NA CASSLAYIGANTEAFF TGCGCCAGCAGCTTGGCCTATATTGGGGCCAACACTGAAGCTTTCTTT
TRBJ1-1 TRBV6-6 NA NA CASRRDSGAFF TGTGCCAGCAGACGAGACAGCGGAGCTTTCTTT
TRBJ1-2 TRBV27 NA NA CASSQVGPYGYTF TGTGCCAGCAGCCAAGTGGGGCCATATGGCTACACCTTC
TRBJ1-2 TRBV10-3 few NA CAISGEQNYGYTF TGTGCCATCAGTGGGGAGCAGAACTATGGCTACACCTTC
TRBJ2-5 TRBV7-2 NA NA CASSSGGFAEETQYF TGTGCCAGCAGCTCCGGCGGGTTCGCAGAGGAGACCCAGTACTTC
TRBJ2-5 TRBV5-1 NA NA CASSDTLGEETQYF TGCGCCAGCAGCGACACACTAGGGGAAGAGACCCAGTACTTC
TRBJ2-1 TRBV6-1 NA TRBD2 CASSASGGAPGLEQFF TGTGCCAGCAGTGCTAGCGGGGGGGCTCCCGGACTGGAGCAGTTCTTC
TRBJ2-7 TRBV11-2 NA NA CASRLTGTTPYEQYF TGTGCCAGCAGATTAACCGGGACAACCCCCTACGAGCAGTACTTC
TRBJ2-7 TRBV2 NA NA CASSGPLSSNSQYF TGTGCCAGCTCCGGGCCTCTGTCCTCAAACTCTCAGTACTTC
TRBJ2-2 TRBV5-4 few TRBD1 CASSGTGATGELFF TGTGCCAGCAGCGGGACAGGGGCCACCGGGGAGCTGTTTTTT
TRBJ2-1 TRBV10-3 NA NA CAISQGPRGNEQFF TGTGCCATCAGCCAAGGACCTCGGGGCAATGAGCAGTTCTTC
TRBJ1-1 TRBV10-3 NA NA CAISGRPDTEAFF TGTGCCATCAGTGGACGGCCCGACACTGAAGCTTTCTTT
TRBJ1-1 TRBV5-1 NA TRBD1 CASSLIPRDSSQSAEAFF TGCGCCAGCAGCCTGATACCCCGGGACAGTTCCCAGTCGGCTGAAGCTTTCTTT
TRBJ2-2 TRBV5-1 NA TRBD2 CASSLGLAVDTGELFF TGCGCCAGCAGCTTGGGGCTAGCGGTGGACACCGGGGAGCTGTTTTTT
TRBJ2-7 TRBV4-3 NA TRBD1 CASSRTGEAYEQYF TGCGCCAGCAGTCGAACAGGGGAAGCCTACGAGCAGTACTTC
TRBJ2-7 TRBV18 NA TRBD1 CASSLTGSYEQYF TGTGCCAGCTCCCTGACAGGGTCCTACGAGCAGTACTTC
TRBJ1-2 TRBV6-5 NA TRBD1 CASSEEGTADGYTF TGTGCCAGCAGTGAAGAAGGGACAGCGGATGGCTACACCTTC
TRBJ2-5 TRBV7-6 NA NA CASSSSASETQYF TGTGCCAGCAGCTCTAGCGCTAGTGAGACCCAGTACTTC
TRBJ1-1 TRBV5-1 NA NA CASSLEGRNTEAFF TGCGCCAGCAGCCTAGAGGGAAGGAACACTGAAGCTTTCTTT
TRBJ1-2 TRBV5-5 NA TRBD1 CASSPGTGSLRYTF TGTGCCAGCAGCCCCGGGACAGGGTCATTACGCTACACCTTC
TRBJ2-7 TRBV27 few TRBD1 CASSLKGQSSYEQYF TGTGCCAGCAGTTTAAAGGGACAGAGCTCCTACGAGCAGTACTTC
TRBJ2-6 TRBV19 NA NA CASSMGYGANVLTF TGTGCCAGTAGTATGGGGTACGGGGCCAACGTCCTGACTTTC
TRBJ1-1 TRBV7-2 NA NA CASSLVAGVNTEAFF TGTGCCAGCAGCTTAGTTGCAGGCGTAAACACTGAAGCTTTCTTT
TRBJ2-3 TRBV5-1 NA NA CASSWAQGGDTQYF TGCGCCAGCAGCTGGGCGCAAGGGGGAGATACGCAGTATTTT